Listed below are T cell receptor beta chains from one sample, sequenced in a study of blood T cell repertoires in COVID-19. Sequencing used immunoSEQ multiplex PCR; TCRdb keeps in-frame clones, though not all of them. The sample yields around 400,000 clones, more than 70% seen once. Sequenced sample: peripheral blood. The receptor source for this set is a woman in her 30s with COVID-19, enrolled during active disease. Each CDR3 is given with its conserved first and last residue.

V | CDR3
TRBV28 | CASNPAGRENQPQHF
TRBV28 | CASSLPGQGGKPQHF
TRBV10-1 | CASSERTGSAQHF
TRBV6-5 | CASRLDEQGGTQYF
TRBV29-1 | CSVGQVSYEQYF
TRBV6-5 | CASSLLRDRDQPQHF
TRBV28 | CASSLGTGPLGYTF
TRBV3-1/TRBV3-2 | CASSQDLGAGRETQYF
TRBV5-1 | CASNLGTSGQETQYF
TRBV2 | CASKGRDSTGELFF
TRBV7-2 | CASKTQGTIGDTGELFF
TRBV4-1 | CASSHPVDTEKRYQPQHF
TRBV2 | CASSALAGPYEQYF
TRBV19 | CASSIAVSTDTQYF
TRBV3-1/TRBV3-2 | CASSPLGVAGGSHDGELFF
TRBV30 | CAWSFGGSYEQYF
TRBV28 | CASSLRHLTGLYNSPLHF
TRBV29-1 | CSVEGVGETQYF
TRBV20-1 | CSASLEGGNQPQHF
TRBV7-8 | CASSFSDRISGNTIYF
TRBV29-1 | CSVLLAGGPREQYF
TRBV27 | CASSLDPLRGGYTF
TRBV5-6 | CASSSTVLSGNTIYF
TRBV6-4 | CASSEGDNEQYF
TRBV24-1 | CATSDSVRTGELFF
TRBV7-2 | CASSLSGAATDTQYF
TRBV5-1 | CASSRLGQAAGEQYF
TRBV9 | CASSVRSGPDADTQYF
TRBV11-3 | CASSARTGSGNTIYF
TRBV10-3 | CAIMGGISYEQYF
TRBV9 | CASSVAGDRVGNTIYF
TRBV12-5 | CASGLRGGQGGIKGYTF
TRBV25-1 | CASSGDRGRGLSNQPQHF
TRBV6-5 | CASSYYGLAGYNEQFF
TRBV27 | CASSRLARNIQYF
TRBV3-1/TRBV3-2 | CASSPAQDSEQYF
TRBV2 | CASSDDRRINIQYF
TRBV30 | CAWAKGQGRYYGYTF
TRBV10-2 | CASSPQGNGELFF
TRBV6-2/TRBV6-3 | CASSISGTSGRNHEQYF
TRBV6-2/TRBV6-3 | CASSWGHISYEQYF
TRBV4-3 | CASSQDLSGQGFFREQYF
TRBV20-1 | CSASTRTDTQYF
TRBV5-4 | CASSLRQSNHVYEQYF
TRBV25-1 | CASSDWGGLETQYF
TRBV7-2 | CASRLDVAGRVNNQPQHF
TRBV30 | CAWSVSSNEQFF
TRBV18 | CASSLTGRGNQPQHF
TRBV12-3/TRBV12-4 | CASNTFDRGSYTF